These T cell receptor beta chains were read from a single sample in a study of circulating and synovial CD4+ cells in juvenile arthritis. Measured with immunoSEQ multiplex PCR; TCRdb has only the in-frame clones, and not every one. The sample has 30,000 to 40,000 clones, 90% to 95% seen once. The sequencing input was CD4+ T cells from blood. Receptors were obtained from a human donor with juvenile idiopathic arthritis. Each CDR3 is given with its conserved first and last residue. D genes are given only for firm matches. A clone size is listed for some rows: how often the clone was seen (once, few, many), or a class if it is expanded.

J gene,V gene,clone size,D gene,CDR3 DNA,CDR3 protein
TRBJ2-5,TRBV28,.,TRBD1,TGTGCCAGCAGTTTGTACGGGACAGGGGTCCAAGAGACCCAGTACTTC,CASSLYGTGVQETQYF
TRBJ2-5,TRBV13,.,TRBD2,TGTGCCAGCAGCTTTAAACGGACTAGTCGAGAGACCCAGTACTTC,CASSFKRTSRETQYF
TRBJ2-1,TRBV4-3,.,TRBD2,TGCGCCAGCAGCCAAGATCACAGGGGTAGCGGGAGAACCTACAATGAGCAGTTCTTC,CASSQDHRGSGRTYNEQFF
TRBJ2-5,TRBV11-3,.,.,TGTGCCAGCAGCCTCTATGACTCGGAGACCCAGTACTTC,CASSLYDSETQYF
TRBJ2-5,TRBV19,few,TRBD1,TGTGCCAGTACGAGTCGACAGGGGCGGCCGGAGACCCAGTACTTC,CASTSRQGRPETQYF
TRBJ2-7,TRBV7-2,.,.,TGTGCCAGCAGCCTCGGGAGAGGGAGAGACGAGCAGTACTTC,CASSLGRGRDEQYF
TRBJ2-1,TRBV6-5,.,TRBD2,TGTGCCAGCAGTTACGTGGGACTAACCTCCTACAATGAGCAGTTCTTC,CASSYVGLTSYNEQFF
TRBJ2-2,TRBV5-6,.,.,TGTGCCAGCAGCTTGGGTTTTGGCACATCGAACACCGGGGAGCTGTTTTTT,CASSLGFGTSNTGELFF
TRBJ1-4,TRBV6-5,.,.,TGTGCCAGCAGTTACTCGAACTGGGGGGCTAATGAAAAACTGTTTTTT,CASSYSNWGANEKLFF
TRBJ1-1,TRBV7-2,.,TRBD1,TGTGCCAGCAGCTTAGCGATCATACAGGGGGCTCCAGGGGGAGCTTTCTTT,CASSLAIIQGAPGGAFF